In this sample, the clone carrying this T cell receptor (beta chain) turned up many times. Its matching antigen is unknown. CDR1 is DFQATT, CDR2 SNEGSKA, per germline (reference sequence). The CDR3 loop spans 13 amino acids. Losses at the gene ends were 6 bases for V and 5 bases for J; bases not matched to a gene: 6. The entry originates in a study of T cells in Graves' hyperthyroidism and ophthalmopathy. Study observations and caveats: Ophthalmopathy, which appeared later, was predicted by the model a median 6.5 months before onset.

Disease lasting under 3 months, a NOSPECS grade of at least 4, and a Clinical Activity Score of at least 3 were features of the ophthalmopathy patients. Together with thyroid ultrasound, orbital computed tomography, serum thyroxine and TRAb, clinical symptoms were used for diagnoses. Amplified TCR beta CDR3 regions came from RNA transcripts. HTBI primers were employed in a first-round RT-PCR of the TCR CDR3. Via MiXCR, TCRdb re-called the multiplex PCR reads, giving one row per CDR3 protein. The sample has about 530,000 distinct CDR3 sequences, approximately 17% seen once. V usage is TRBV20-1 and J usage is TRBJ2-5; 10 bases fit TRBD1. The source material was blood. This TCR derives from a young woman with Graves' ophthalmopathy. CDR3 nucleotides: TGCAGTGCGTCCGGACAGGGGGACGAGACCCAGTACTTC. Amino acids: CSASGQGDETQYF.